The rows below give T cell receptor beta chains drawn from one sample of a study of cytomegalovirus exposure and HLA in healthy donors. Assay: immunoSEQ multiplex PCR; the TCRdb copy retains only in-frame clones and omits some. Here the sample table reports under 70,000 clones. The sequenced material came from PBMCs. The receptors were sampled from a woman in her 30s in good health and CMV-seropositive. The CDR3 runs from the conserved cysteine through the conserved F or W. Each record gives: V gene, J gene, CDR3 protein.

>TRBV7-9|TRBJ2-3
CASSSVSGSTDTQYF
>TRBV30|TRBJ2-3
CAWSGGTRGGTDTQYF
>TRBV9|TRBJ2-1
CASSTTSGRVDEQFF
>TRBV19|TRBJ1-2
CASSILDREAYGYTF
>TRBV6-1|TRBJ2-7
CASRLGGVSYEQYF
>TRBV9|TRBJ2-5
CASSVAGALQETQYF
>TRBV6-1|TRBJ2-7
CASSDPIRDEQYF
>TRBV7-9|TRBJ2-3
CASSLAGARTDTQYF
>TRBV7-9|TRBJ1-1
CASSADRANTEAFF
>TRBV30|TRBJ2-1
CAWSVRRRTSSWEQFF
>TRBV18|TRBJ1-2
CASSPPGQVGGYTF
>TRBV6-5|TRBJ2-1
CASRRQGNEQFF
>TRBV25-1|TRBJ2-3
CAARRGGTDTQYF
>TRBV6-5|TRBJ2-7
CASSYSGQGFSYEQYF
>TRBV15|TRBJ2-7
CATSRDRSSYEQYF
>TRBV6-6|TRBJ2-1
CASSLSGTAFVEQFF
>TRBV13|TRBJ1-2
CASSPGTGGGYGYTF
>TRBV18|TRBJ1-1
CASSQRDLNSEAFF
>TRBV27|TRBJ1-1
CASRIRVNTEAFF
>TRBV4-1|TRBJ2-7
CASSQVGVDYEQYF
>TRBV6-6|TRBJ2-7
CASSPIAGDYEQYF
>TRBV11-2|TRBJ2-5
CASSSGTLETQYF
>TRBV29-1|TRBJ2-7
CSVQATGNEQYF
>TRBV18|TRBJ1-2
CASSPPDGAFTF
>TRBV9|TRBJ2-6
CASSAPGTSEIPGANVLTF
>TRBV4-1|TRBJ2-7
CASSPGGGRAYEQYF
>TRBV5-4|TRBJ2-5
CASSLAAGQETQYF
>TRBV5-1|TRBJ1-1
CASSLRTGVTEAFF
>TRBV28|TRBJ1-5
CASSLGARPGVQPQHF